The clone carrying this T cell receptor (beta chain) turned up a few times. Its antigen is still unknown. Built from TCR beta cDNA, the libraries had unique molecular identifiers in them. TCRdb re-analysed the PCR reads in MiXCR, keeping a single row per CDR3 protein. Found here are about 400,000 distinct CDR3 sequences, less than 40% of them singletons; the top ten hold under 15%. The CDR3 runs to 16 residues. The trim removed 7 bases at V and 10 bases at J, leaving 11 bases unmatched. Per germline, CDR1 MNHNS and CDR2 SASEGT. These data come from a study of post-analysis software for immune sequencing data. Findings and caveats of the study: The study found TRBV5-6, TRBV5-1 and TRBV20-1 among 4 or 5 TRBV segments more frequent in patients than controls.

The rearrangement links TRBV6-1 to TRBJ1-6, with TRBD1 matching 12 bases. The origin of this receptor is a girl under 18 with multiple sclerosis. Sequencing was carried out using blood. The CDR3 coding sequence is TGTGCCAGCATTCCAGGGGGGACAGGGGGCAGGTCACCCCTCCACTTT. Translation: CASIPGGTGGRSPLHF.